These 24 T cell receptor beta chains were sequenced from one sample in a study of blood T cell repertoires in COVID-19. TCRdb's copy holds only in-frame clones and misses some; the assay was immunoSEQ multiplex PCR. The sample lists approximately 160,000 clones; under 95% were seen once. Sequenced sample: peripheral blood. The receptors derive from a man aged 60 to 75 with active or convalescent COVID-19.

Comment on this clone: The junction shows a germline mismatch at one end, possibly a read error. CDR3 region: CASSKEQEKSNYGYTF. In DNA form, the CDR3 reads TGTGCCAGCAGCAAAGAACAGGAGAAGAGCAACTATGGCTACACCTTC. The genes are TRBV14 and TRBJ1-2, with D tentatively TRBD1 (5 bases). Looked up from germline, CDR1 is SGHDN and CDR2 is FVKESK. This CDR3 spans 16 amino acids.

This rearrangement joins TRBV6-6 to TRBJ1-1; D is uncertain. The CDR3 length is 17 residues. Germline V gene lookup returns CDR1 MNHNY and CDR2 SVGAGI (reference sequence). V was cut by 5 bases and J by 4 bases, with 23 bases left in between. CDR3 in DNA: TGTGCCAGCAGTCACGCCCGTAGGGCCCAACGGGGCACTGAAGCTTTCTTT. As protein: CASSHARRAQRGTEAFF.

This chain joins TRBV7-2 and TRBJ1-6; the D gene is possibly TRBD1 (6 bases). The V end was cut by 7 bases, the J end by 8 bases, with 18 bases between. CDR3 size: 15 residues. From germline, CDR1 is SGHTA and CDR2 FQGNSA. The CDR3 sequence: CASTHYTGKDSPLHF. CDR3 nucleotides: TGTGCCAGCACTCATTATACAGGGAAAGATTCACCCCTCCACTTT.

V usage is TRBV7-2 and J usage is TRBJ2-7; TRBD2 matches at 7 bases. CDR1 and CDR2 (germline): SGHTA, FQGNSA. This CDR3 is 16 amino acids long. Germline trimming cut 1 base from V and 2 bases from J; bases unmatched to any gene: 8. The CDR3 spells CASSLVGLAAPYEQYF. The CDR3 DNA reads TGTGCCAGCAGCTTAGTGGGTCTAGCGGCCCCCTACGAGCAGTACTTC.

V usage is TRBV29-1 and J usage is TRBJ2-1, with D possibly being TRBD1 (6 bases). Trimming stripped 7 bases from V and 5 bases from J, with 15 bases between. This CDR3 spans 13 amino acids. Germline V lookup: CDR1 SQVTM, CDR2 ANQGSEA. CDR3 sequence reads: CSGRRTANNEQFF. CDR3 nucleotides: TGCAGCGGCCGAAGGACAGCGAACAATGAGCAGTTCTTC.

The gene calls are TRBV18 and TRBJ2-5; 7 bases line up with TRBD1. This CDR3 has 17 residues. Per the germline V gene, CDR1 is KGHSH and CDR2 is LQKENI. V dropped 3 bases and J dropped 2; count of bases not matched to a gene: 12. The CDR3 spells CASSPFSQGTLQETQYF. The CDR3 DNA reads TGTGCCAGCTCACCGTTTTCACAGGGGACACTACAAGAGACCCAGTACTTC.

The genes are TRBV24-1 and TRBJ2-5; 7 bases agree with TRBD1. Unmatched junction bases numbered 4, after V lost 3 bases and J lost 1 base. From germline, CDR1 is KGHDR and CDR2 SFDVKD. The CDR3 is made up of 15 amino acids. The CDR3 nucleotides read TGTGCCACCAGTGATGCCGGGACAGCCCAAGAGACCCAGTACTTC. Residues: CATSDAGTAQETQYF.

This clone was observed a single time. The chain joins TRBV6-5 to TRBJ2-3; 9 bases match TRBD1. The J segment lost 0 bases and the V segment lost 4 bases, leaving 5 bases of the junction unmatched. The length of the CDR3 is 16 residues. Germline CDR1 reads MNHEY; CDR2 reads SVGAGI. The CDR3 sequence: CASSSRTGDSTDTQYF. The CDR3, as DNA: TGTGCCAGCAGTTCCCGGACAGGGGATAGCACAGATACGCAGTATTTT.

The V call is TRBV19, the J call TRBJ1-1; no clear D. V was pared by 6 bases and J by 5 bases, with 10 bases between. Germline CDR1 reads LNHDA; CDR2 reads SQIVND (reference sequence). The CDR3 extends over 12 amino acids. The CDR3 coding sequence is TGTGCCAGTAGGCGAGGAGGGACTGAAGCTTTCTTT. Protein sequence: CASRRGGTEAFF. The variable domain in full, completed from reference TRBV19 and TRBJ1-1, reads DGGITQSPKYLFRKEGQNVTLSCEQNLNHDAMYWYRQDPGQGLRLIYYSQIVNDFQKGDIAEGYSVSREKKESFPLTVTSAQKNPTAFYLCASRRGGTEAFFGQGTRLTVV.

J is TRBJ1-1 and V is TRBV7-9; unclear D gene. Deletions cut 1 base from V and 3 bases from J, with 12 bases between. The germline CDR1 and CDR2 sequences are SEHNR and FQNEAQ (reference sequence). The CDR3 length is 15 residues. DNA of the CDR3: TGTGCCAGCAGCTTAGTTGGGCCCCCGGACACTGAAGCTTTCTTT. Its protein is CASSLVGPPDTEAFF.

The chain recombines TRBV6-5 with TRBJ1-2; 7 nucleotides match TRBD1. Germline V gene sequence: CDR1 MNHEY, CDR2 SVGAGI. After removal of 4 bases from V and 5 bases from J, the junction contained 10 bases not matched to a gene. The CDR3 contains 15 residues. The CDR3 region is CASSSREKQGYGYTF. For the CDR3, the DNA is TGTGCCAGCAGTTCCAGGGAAAAACAGGGGTATGGCTACACCTTC.

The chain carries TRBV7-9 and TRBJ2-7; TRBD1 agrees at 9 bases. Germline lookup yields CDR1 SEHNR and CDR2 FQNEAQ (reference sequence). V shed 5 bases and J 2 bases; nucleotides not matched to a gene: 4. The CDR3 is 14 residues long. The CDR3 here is CASSARQGAYEQYF. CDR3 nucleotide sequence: TGTGCCAGCAGCGCCCGACAGGGGGCCTACGAGCAGTACTTC.

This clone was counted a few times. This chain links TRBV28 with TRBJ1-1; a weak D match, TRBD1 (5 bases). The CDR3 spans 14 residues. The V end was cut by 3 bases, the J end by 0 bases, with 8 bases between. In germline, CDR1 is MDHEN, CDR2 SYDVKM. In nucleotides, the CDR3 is TGTGCCAGCAGTTTCGGGGGTTTGAACACTGAAGCTTTCTTT. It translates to CASSFGGLNTEAFF.

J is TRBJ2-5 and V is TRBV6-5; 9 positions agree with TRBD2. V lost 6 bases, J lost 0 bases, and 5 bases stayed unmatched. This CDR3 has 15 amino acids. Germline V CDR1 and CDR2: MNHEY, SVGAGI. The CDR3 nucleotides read TGTGCCAGCAGCTTAGCGGGAGAGTACCAAGAGACCCAGTACTTC. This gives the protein CASSLAGEYQETQYF.

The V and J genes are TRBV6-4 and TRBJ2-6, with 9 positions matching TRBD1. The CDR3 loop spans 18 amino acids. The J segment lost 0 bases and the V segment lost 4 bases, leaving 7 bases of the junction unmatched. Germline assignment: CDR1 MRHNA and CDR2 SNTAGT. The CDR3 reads CASSALGTGRSGANVLTF. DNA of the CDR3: TGTGCCAGCAGTGCCTTGGGGACAGGGCGCTCTGGGGCCAACGTCCTGACTTTC.

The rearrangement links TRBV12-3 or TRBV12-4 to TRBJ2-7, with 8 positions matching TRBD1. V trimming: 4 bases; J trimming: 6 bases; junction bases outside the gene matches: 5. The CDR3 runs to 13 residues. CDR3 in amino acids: CASSSGQGGEQYF. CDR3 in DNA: TGTGCCAGCAGTTCTGGACAGGGCGGCGAGCAGTACTTC.

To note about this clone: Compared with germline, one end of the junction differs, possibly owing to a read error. This CDR3 reads CSARDMGQSFF. The CDR3, as DNA: TGCAGTGCTAGAGATATGGGACAGAGTTTCTTC. The chain carries TRBV20-1 and TRBJ2-7; TRBD1 agrees at 7 bases. This CDR3 has 11 amino acids. Germline V gives CDR1 DFQATT, CDR2 SNEGSKA (reference sequence).

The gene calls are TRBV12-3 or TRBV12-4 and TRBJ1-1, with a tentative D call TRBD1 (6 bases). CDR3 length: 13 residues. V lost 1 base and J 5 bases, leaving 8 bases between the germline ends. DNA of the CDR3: TGTGCCAGCAGTTTAGTGGGGGCAACTGAAGCTTTCTTT. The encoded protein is CASSLVGATEAFF.

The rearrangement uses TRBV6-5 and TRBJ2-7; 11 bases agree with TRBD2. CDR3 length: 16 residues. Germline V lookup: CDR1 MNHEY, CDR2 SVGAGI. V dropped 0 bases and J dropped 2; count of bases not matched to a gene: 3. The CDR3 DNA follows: TGTGCCAGCAGTTACTCGTTAGCGGGGGGGACCTACGAGCAGTACTTC. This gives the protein CASSYSLAGGTYEQYF.

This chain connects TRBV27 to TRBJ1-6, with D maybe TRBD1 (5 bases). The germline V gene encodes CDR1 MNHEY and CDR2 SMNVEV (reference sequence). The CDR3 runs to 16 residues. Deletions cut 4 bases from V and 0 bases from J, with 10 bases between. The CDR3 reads CASSWGGSSYNSPLHF. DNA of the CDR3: TGTGCCAGCAGTTGGGGGGGGAGCTCCTATAATTCACCCCTCCACTTT.

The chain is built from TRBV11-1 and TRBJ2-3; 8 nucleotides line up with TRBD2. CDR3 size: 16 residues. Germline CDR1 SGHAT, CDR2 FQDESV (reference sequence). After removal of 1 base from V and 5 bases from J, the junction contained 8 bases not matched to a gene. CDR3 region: CASSLGLAGIVDTQYF. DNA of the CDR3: TGTGCCAGCAGCTTAGGGTTAGCGGGAATTGTAGATACGCAGTATTTT.

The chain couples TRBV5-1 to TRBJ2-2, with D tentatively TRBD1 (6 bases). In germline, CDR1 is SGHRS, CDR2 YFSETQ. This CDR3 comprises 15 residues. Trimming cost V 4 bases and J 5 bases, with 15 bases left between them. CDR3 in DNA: TGCGCCAGCAGCGTCCCACAGGGTTTAACCGGGGAGCTGTTTTTT. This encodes CASSVPQGLTGELFF.

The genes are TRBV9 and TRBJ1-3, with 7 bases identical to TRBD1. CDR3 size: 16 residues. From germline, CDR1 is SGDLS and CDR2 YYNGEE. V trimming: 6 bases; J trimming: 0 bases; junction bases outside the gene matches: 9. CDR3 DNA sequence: TGTGCCAGCACCAGGGGGGCGACCATCTCTGGAAACACCATATATTTT. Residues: CASTRGATISGNTIYF. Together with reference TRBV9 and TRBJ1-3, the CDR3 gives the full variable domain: DSGVTQTPKHLITATGQRVTLRCSPRSGDLSVYWYQQSLDQGLQFLIQYYNGEERAKGNILERFSAQQFPDLHSELNLSSLELGDSALYFCASTRGATISGNTIYFGEGSWLTVV.

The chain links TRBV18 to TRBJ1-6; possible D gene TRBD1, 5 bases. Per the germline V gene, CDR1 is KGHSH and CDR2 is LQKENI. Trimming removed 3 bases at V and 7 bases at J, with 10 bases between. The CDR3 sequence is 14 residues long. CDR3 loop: CASSPNGGNSPLHF. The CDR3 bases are TGTGCCAGCTCACCTAACGGGGGAAATTCACCCCTCCACTTT.